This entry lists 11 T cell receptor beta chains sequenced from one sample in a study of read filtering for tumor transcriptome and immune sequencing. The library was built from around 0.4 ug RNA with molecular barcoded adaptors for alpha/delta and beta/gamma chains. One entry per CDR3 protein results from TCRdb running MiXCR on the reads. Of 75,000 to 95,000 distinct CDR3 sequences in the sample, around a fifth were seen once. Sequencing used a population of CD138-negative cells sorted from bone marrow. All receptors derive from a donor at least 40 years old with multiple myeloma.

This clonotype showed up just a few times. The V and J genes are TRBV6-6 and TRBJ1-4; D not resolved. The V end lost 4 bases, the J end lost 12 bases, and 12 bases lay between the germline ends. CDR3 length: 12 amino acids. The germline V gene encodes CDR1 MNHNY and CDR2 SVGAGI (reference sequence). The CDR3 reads CASSCSGLELFF. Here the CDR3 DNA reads TGTGCCAGCAGTTGCTCCGGGCTGGAACTGTTTTTT.

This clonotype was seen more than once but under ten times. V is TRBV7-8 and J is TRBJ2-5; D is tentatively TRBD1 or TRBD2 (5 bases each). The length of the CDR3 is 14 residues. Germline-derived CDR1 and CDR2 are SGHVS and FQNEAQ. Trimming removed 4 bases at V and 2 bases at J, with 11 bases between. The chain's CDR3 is CASSWGSLQETQYF. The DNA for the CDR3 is TGTGCCAGCAGCTGGGGGTCGCTACAAGAGACCCAGTACTTC.

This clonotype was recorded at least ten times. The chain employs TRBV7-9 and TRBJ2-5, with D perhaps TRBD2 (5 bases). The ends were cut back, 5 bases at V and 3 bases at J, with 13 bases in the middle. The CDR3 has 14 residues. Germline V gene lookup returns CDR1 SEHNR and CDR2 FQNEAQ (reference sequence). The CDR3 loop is CASSRANSEETQYF. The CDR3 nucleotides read TGTGCCAGCAGCCGAGCGAATAGCGAAGAGACCCAGTACTTC.

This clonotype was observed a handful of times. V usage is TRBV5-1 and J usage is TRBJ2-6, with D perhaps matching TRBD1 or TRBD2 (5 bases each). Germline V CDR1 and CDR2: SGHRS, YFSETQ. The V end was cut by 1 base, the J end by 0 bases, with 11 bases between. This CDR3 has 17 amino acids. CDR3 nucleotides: TGCGCCAGCAGCTTGCTCCCAGGGAGCTCTGGGGCCAACGTCCTGACTTTC. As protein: CASSLLPGSSGANVLTF.

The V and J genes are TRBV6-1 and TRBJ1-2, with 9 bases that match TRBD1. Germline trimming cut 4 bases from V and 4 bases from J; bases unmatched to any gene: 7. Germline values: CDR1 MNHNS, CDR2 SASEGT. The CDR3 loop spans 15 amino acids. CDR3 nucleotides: TGTGCCAGCAGTGTCGGACAGGGGAAGTTCTATGGCTACACCTTC. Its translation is CASSVGQGKFYGYTF.

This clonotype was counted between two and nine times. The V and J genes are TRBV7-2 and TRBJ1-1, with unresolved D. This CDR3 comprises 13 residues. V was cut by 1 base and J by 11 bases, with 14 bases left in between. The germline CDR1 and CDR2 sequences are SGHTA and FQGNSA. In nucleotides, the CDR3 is TGTGCCAGCAGCTTAGATGGAGGGCAGGCTGCTTTCTTT. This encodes CASSLDGGQAAFF.

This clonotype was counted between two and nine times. The CDR3 is CSVGGWNTEAFF. Written as DNA, the CDR3 is TGCAGCGTTGGGGGATGGAACACTGAAGCTTTCTTT. This sequence joins TRBV29-1 and TRBJ1-1; D is unclear. CDR1 and CDR2 (germline): SQVTM, ANQGSEA. With 4 bases removed from V and 1 base from J, the gap between germline ends came to 7 bases. The CDR3 runs to 12 residues.

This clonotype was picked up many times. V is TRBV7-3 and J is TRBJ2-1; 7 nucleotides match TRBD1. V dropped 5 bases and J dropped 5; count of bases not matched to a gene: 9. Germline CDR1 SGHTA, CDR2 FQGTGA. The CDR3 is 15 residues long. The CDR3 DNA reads TGTGCCAGCAGCCACTTCCGGGACAGAGACAATGAGCAGTTCTTC. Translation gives CASSHFRDRDNEQFF. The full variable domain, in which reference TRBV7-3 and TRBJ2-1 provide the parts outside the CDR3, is GAGVSQTPSNKVTEKGKYVELRCDPISGHTALYWYRQSLGQGPEFLIYFQGTGAADDSGLPNDRFFAVRPEGSVSTLKIQRTERGDSAVYLCASSHFRDRDNEQFFGPGTRLTVL.

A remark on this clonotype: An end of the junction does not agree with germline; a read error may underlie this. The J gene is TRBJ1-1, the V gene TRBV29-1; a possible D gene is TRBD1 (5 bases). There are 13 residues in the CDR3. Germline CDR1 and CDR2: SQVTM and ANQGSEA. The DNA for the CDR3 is TGCAGCATAAAACATCCAGGGAACACTGAAGTTCTCTTT. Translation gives CSIKHPGNTEVLF. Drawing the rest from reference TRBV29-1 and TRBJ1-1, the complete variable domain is SAVISQKPSRDICQRGTSLTIQCQVDSQVTMMFWYRQQPGQSLTLIATANQGSEATYESGFVIDKFPISRPNLTFSTLTVSNMSPEDSSIYLCSIKHPGNTEVLFGQGTRLTVV.

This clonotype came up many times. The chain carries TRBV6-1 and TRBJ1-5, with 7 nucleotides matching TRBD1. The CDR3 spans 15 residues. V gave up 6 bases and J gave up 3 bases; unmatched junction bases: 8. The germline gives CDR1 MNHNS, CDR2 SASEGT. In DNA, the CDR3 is TGTGCCAGCAGAGATAAAGGACAGGTCAATCAGCCCCAGCATTTT. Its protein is CASRDKGQVNQPQHF.

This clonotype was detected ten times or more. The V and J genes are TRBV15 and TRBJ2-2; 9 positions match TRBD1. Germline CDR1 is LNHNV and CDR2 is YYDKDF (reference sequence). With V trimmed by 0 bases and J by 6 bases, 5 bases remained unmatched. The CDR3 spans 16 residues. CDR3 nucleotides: TGTGCCACCAGCAGAGATTTGAACAGGGGGCCCGGGGAGCTGTTTTTT. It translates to CATSRDLNRGPGELFF.